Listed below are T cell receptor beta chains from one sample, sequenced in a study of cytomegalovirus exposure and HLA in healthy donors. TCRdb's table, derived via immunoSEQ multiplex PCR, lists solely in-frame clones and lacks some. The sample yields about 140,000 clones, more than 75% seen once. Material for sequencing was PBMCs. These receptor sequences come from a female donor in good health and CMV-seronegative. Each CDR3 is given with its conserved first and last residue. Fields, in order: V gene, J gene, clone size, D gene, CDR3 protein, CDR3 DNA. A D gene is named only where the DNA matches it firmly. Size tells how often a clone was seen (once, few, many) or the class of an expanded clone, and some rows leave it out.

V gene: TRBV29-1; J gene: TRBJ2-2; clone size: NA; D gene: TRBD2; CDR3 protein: CSVRLGGSTGELFF; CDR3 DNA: TGCAGCGTTCGATTGGGAGGGTCCACCGGGGAGCTGTTTTTT
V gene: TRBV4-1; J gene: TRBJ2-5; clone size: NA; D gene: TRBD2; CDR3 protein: CASSPGTSGGSSRETQYF; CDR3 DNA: TGCGCCAGCAGCCCGGGGACTAGCGGGGGCTCGTCCAGGGAGACCCAGTACTTC
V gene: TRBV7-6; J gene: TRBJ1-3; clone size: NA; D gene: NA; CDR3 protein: CASSLDRGNTIYF; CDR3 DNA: TGTGCCAGCAGCTTAGACAGGGGAAACACCATATATTTT
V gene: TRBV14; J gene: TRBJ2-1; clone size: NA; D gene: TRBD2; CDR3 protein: CASSHGTSGRRDEQFF; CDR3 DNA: TGTGCCAGCAGCCACGGGACTAGCGGGAGAAGGGATGAGCAGTTCTTC
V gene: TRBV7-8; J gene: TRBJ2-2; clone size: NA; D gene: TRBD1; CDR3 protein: CASSRWTGRNTGELFF; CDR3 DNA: TGTGCCAGCAGCCGATGGACAGGGAGAAACACCGGGGAGCTGTTTTTT
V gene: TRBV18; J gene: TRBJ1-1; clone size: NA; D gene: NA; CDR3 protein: CASSPLPGVGQNTEAFF; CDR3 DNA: TGTGCCAGCTCACCACTACCAGGGGTGGGACAGAACACTGAAGCTTTCTTT
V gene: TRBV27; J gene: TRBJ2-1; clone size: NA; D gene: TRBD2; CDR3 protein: CASSSYGDRELAGTPNEQFF; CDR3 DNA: TGTGCCAGCAGTTCCTATGGAGACAGAGAACTAGCGGGAACCCCCAATGAGCAGTTCTTC
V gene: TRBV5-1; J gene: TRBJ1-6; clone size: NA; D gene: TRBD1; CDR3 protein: CASSLGTGGSPLHF; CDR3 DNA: TGCGCCAGCAGCTTGGGGACAGGGGGCTCACCCCTCCACTTT
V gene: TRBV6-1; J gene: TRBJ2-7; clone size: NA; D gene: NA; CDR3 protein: CASSERRDEQYF; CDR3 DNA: TGTGCCAGCAGTGAACGGCGGGACGAGCAGTACTTC
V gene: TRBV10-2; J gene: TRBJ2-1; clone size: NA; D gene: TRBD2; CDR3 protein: CASSGLAFYNEQFF; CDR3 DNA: TGCGCCAGCAGTGGACTAGCATTTTACAATGAGCAGTTCTTC
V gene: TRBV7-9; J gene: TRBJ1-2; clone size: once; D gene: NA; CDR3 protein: CASSVKPGPEDGYTF; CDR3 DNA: TGTGCCAGCAGCGTAAAGCCCGGCCCGGAGGATGGCTACACCTTC
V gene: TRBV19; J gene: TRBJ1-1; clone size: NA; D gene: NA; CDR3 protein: CASAEGGRAEAFF; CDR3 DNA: TGTGCCAGTGCTGAGGGAGGGAGGGCTGAAGCTTTCTTT
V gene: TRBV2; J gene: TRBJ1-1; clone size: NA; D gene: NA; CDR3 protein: CASRGGQYEAFF; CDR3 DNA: TGTGCCAGCAGAGGCGGACAGTATGAAGCTTTCTTT
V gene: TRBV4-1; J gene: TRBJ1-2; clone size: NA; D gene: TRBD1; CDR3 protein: CASSQATGGYGYTF; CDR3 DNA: TGCGCCAGCAGCCAAGCGACAGGGGGATATGGCTACACCTTC
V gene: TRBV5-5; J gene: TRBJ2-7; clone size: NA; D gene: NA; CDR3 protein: CASSQETGSYEQYF; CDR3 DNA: TGCGCCAGCAGCCAAGAGACAGGTTCCTACGAGCAGTACTTC